The 27 T cell receptor beta chains below come from one sample, sequenced in a study of shared clonotypes between healthy human individuals. The repertoire was sequenced with immunoSEQ multiplex PCR; TCRdb's copy has only in-frame clones and lacks some. The data hold around 2.3 million clones, with about 94% observed a single time. The sequenced sample consisted of naive CD4+ T cells sorted from blood. Sample subset: CD45RA+ positively selected. The receptors come from a man between 18 and 35 years old in good health.

This chain connects TRBV5-1 to TRBJ2-7; 8 bases map to TRBD2. CDR1 is SGHRS, CDR2 YFSETQ, per germline. The CDR3 has 14 amino acids. Unmatched junction bases numbered 8, after V lost 2 bases and J lost 7 bases. CDR3 bases: TGCGCCAGCAGCTTTGATGGCGGGGGGTTGGAGCAGTACTTC. Protein product: CASSFDGGGLEQYF.

The chain joins TRBV10-3 to TRBJ2-1, with 9 bases identical to TRBD2. The CDR3 is made up of 15 amino acids. Germline V CDR1 and CDR2: ENHRY, SYGVKD. V shed 2 bases, J shed 5 bases, and the junction held 4 bases outside the gene matches. In DNA form, the CDR3 reads TGTGCCATCAGTGAGGCGGGAGGGCCCGACAATGAGCAGTTCTTC. Protein: CAISEAGGPDNEQFF.

The CDR3 region is CASSLGLVGTEETQYF. The CDR3, as DNA: TGTGCCAGCAGCTTGGGCTTGGTGGGGACAGAAGAGACCCAGTACTTC. V is TRBV5-4 and J is TRBJ2-5; 7 bases agree with TRBD1. The CDR3 runs 16 residues. V was pared by 0 bases and J by 3 bases, with 8 bases of the junction left unmatched. The germline gives CDR1 SGHNT, CDR2 YYREEE (reference sequence).

The rearrangement joins TRBV7-2 to TRBJ2-5; 7 positions match TRBD2. The CDR3 covers 14 residues. J gave up 5 bases and V 3 bases, and 6 bases lay outside the gene matches. CDR1 and CDR2 (germline): SGHTA, FQGNSA. Here the CDR3 reads CASSLGGFMETQYF. CDR3 nucleotide sequence: TGTGCCAGCAGCTTGGGGGGGTTCATGGAGACCCAGTACTTC.

The rearrangement joins TRBV6-5 to TRBJ1-3; tentatively, D is TRBD1 (6 bases). This CDR3 is built from 13 residues. Germline CDR1 reads MNHEY; CDR2 reads SVGAGI. V lost 7 bases, J lost 4 bases, and 11 bases lay in between. The CDR3 coding sequence is TGTGCCAGCACACCGGGGGGCGGAAACACCATATATTTT. It encodes CASTPGGGNTIYF.

Turning to this clone: This same CDR3 is encoded by further DNA sequences in the sample. The CDR3 DNA is TGTGCCAGCAGCTTGGCAGGTGTGGAGACCCAGTACTTC. Protein sequence: CASSLAGVETQYF. The chain couples TRBV5-4 to TRBJ2-5, with D unclear. Germline V gives CDR1 SGHNT, CDR2 YYREEE (reference sequence). Trimming stripped 0 bases from V and 5 bases from J, with 8 bases between. The CDR3 consists of 13 residues.

As regards this clone: This sample includes further DNA sequences coding for the same CDR3. This chain connects TRBV2 to TRBJ2-7, with D tentatively TRBD2 (6 bases). V lost 5 bases and J 2 bases, leaving 7 bases between the germline ends. Germline V CDR1 and CDR2: SNHLY, FYNNEI. The CDR3 sequence is 12 residues long. CDR3 region: CASSTGAYEQYF. The CDR3 DNA sequence: TGTGCCAGCAGTACGGGAGCCTACGAGCAGTACTTC.

In DNA, the CDR3 is TGTGCCAGCAGCTCCCCGGGGACAGGGAGGAACACTGAAGCTTTCTTT. The encoded protein is CASSSPGTGRNTEAFF. The chain uses TRBV5-6 and TRBJ1-1; TRBD1 aligns across 9 bases. CDR3 length: 16 residues. Germline V gives CDR1 SGHDT, CDR2 YYEEEE. V lost 3 bases to trimming and J lost 1 base; unmatched junction nucleotides: 7.

This chain links TRBV6-6 with TRBJ1-2; D is possibly TRBD1 (5 bases). The CDR3 covers 15 residues. Germline-derived CDR1 and CDR2 are MNHNY and SVGAGI (reference sequence). The V end lost 2 bases, the J end lost 6 bases, and 16 bases lay between the germline ends. CDR3 loop: CASSYGAAEGNGYTF. As DNA, the CDR3 is TGTGCCAGCAGTTACGGGGCAGCAGAGGGGAATGGCTACACCTTC.

The chain combines TRBV12-5 with TRBJ2-2; D unclear. The germline gives CDR1 LGHNT, CDR2 FRNRAP. The CDR3 runs 15 residues. V was pared by 0 bases and J by 1 base, with 6 bases between. The CDR3 nucleotides are TGTGCTAGTGGTTTGGTCACGGGGAACACCGGGGAGCTGTTTTTT. This sequence encodes CASGLVTGNTGELFF.

The gene calls are TRBV6-1 and TRBJ1-2; TRBD1 might be the D (5 bases). The germline gives CDR1 MNHNS, CDR2 SASEGT. The CDR3 runs 13 residues. Trimming took 0 bases from V and 8 from J, leaving 10 bases between them. Written as DNA, the CDR3 is TGTGCCAGCAGTGAAGCCTACAGGACGGGCTACACCTTC. Its translation: CASSEAYRTGYTF.

This clone was detected only once. The rearrangement links TRBV6-5 to TRBJ2-7; D is perhaps TRBD1 (5 bases). This CDR3 is built from 15 residues. From germline, CDR1 is MNHEY and CDR2 SVGAGI. The V end lost 6 bases, the J end lost 0 bases, and 15 bases lay between the germline ends. The CDR3 DNA sequence: TGTGCCAGCAGCCCCGGACACACAAGCTCCTACGAGCAGTACTTC. It yields the protein CASSPGHTSSYEQYF.

Points on this clone: At the DNA level, this CDR3 is encoded by other sequences in the same sample as well. The chain links TRBV5-1 to TRBJ1-2; the D gene is possibly TRBD1 (5 bases). Germline CDR1 and CDR2: SGHRS and YFSETQ. Trimming left V 0 bases short and J 8 bases short, with 14 bases between. The CDR3 contains 14 residues. CDR3 loop: CASSLDGQGYGYTF. CDR3 coding DNA: TGCGCCAGCAGCTTGGATGGGCAGGGTTACGGCTACACCTTC.

J is TRBJ2-1 and V is TRBV13, with 10 bases aligning to TRBD2. This CDR3 is 16 amino acids long. V trimming: 5 bases; J trimming: 9 bases; junction bases outside the gene matches: 13. Germline V lookup: CDR1 PRHDT, CDR2 FYEKMQ (reference sequence). CDR3 coding DNA: TGTGCCAGCAGCCCCCAACCGGGACTAGCGCTCGGTGAGCAGTTCTTC. Residues: CASSPQPGLALGEQFF.

The J gene is TRBJ2-2, the V gene TRBV5-1; 10 bases match TRBD1. This CDR3 is 19 amino acids long. Unmatched junction bases numbered 14, after V lost 2 bases and J lost 4 bases. Germline V gene sequence: CDR1 SGHRS, CDR2 YFSETQ. In DNA form, the CDR3 reads TGCGCCAGCAGCTTCCGGGACAGGGGATTCGATGCGAGCACCGGGGAGCTGTTTTTT. It codes for CASSFRDRGFDASTGELFF.

The V gene is TRBV4-1, the J gene TRBJ2-3, with 11 bases matching TRBD2. The J segment lost 1 base and the V segment lost 0 bases, leaving 9 bases of the junction unmatched. CDR1 MGHRA and CDR2 YSYEKL come from the germline V gene. The CDR3 spans 19 residues. The CDR3 DNA follows: TGCGCCAGCAGCCAAGATATAGCGGGGGGGCATCGTGGCACAGATACGCAGTATTTT. It yields the protein CASSQDIAGGHRGTDTQYF.

The chain combines TRBV19 with TRBJ1-3; 7 bases align to TRBD1. This CDR3 spans 14 amino acids. CDR1 LNHDA and CDR2 SQIVND come from the germline V gene (reference sequence). With V trimmed by 10 bases and J by 0 bases, 6 bases remained unmatched. DNA of the CDR3: TGTGCCACAGGACAGGCCAGCTCTGGAAACACCATATATTTT. This sequence encodes CATGQASSGNTIYF.

In its sample, this clone was seen a few times. The gene calls are TRBV5-5 and TRBJ1-6; 7 bases are shared with TRBD1. There are 17 residues in the CDR3. Trimming removed 0 bases from V and 7 bases from J; junction bases left unmatched: 10. Looked up from germline, CDR1 is SGHKS and CDR2 is YYEKEE (reference sequence). In DNA, the CDR3 is TGTGCCAGCAGCTTGGCGAAGGCAGGGGGACTCAATTCACCCCTCCACTTT. It specifies CASSLAKAGGLNSPLHF.

CDR3 coding DNA: TGTGCCAGCAGCTTCGGGCTAGCCGTAAACAGGGAGACCCAGTACTTC. It encodes CASSFGLAVNRETQYF. The chain couples TRBV7-9 to TRBJ2-5; either TRBD1 or TRBD2 may fit D (5 bases each). Trimming left V 3 bases short and J 5 bases short, with 19 bases between. The CDR3 is made up of 16 amino acids. Per the germline V gene, CDR1 is SEHNR and CDR2 is FQNEAQ (reference sequence).

V is TRBV27 and J is TRBJ2-2; D call uncertain. This CDR3 spans 15 amino acids. Trimming shortened V by 2 bases and J by 4 bases, and 11 bases separated the two germline ends. Germline V gene sequence: CDR1 MNHEY, CDR2 SMNVEV (reference sequence). The CDR3: CASSLILGPTGELFF. The CDR3 nucleotides are TGTGCCAGCAGTTTAATTTTGGGCCCCACCGGGGAGCTGTTTTTT.

The V and J genes are TRBV18 and TRBJ1-2; no clear D. Germline lookup yields CDR1 KGHSH and CDR2 LQKENI. The CDR3 sequence is 14 residues long. The germline V and J ends were trimmed by 3 bases and 3 bases, with 11 bases remaining between them. The CDR3 DNA sequence: TGTGCCAGCTCACCTCCTGCAAAGTACTATGGCTACACCTTC. This encodes CASSPPAKYYGYTF.

This chain links TRBV19 with TRBJ2-1, with D possibly matching TRBD2 (5 bases). CDR1 is LNHDA, CDR2 SQIVND, per germline (reference sequence). V lost 3 bases, J lost 10 bases, and 16 bases lay in between. The CDR3 extends over 14 amino acids. This chain's CDR3 is CASSIAGPPLEQFF. CDR3 bases: TGTGCCAGTAGTATCGCGGGCCCCCCGTTGGAGCAGTTCTTC.

The gene calls are TRBV5-1 and TRBJ2-7; D ambiguous. The germline CDR1 and CDR2 sequences are SGHRS and YFSETQ. This CDR3 spans 14 amino acids. Between the trimmed V and J ends, which lost 6 bases and 3 bases, there was a span of 16 bases. The CDR3 nucleotides are TGCGCCAGCAACCTAAACGTGCAGGTCTACGAGCAGTACTTC. Translated, it gives CASNLNVQVYEQYF.

The chain combines TRBV10-3 with TRBJ1-4, with 9 nucleotides matching TRBD1. In germline, CDR1 is ENHRY, CDR2 SYGVKD. Trimming cost V 4 bases and J 6 bases; bases outside gene matches: 6. This CDR3 spans 15 amino acids. CDR3 loop: CAISGGTGNYEKLFF. CDR3 bases: TGTGCCATCAGTGGCGGGACAGGGAATTATGAAAAACTGTTTTTT.

The table lists this clone with a count of one. The V and J genes are TRBV27 and TRBJ2-3, with 8 nucleotides matching TRBD2. Germline V lookup: CDR1 MNHEY, CDR2 SMNVEV (reference sequence). Germline trimming cut 7 bases from V and 2 bases from J; bases unmatched to any gene: 2. The CDR3 has 13 residues. CDR3 nucleotide sequence: TGTGCCAGCATGCGGGGGGTCACAGATACGCAGTATTTT. Residues: CASMRGVTDTQYF.

A note on this clone: This CDR3 is also generated by other DNA sequences in the sample. The gene calls are TRBV7-9 and TRBJ2-3; 8 nucleotides align to TRBD2. The germline V gene encodes CDR1 SEHNR and CDR2 FQNEAQ (reference sequence). The CDR3 spans 14 residues. Trimming cost V 4 bases and J 3 bases; bases outside gene matches: 3. Written as DNA, the CDR3 is TGTGCCAGCAGCTCAGCGGGAGTAACAGATACGCAGTATTTT. Amino acid sequence: CASSSAGVTDTQYF.

DNA of the CDR3: TGCGCCAGCAGCTTTGTGGCGGGAGCAGATACGCAGTATTTT. This translates into CASSFVAGADTQYF. The genes are TRBV5-1 and TRBJ2-3; 7 bases fit TRBD2. The length of the CDR3 is 14 residues. J gave up 4 bases and V 2 bases, and 4 bases lay outside the gene matches. CDR1 SGHRS and CDR2 YFSETQ come from the germline V gene.